These 29 T cell receptor beta chains originate from one sample sequenced in a study of T cells after posttransplantation cyclophosphamide. The method was immunoSEQ multiplex PCR; TCRdb's version includes in-frame clones alone and lacks a portion of them. The table shows about 10,000 clones, with nearly 99% occurring only once. The sequenced material came from naive CD8+ T cells sorted from PBMCs. The source is a man aged 50 to 60 in good health, CMV-negative, and a related stem cell transplant donor.

This chain connects TRBV9 to TRBJ2-2; D is undetermined. The CDR3 runs to 15 residues. The germline CDR1 and CDR2 sequences are SGDLS and YYNGEE. V shed 1 base and J shed 0 bases, with 7 bases lying between them. The CDR3 protein is CASSVHNANTGELFF. As DNA, the CDR3 is TGTGCCAGCAGCGTACACAACGCGAACACCGGGGAGCTGTTTTTT.

The chain carries TRBV27 and TRBJ2-7; D call uncertain. CDR1 MNHEY and CDR2 SMNVEV come from the germline V gene (reference sequence). This CDR3 has 13 amino acids. Trimming took 3 bases from V and 4 from J, leaving 10 bases between them. CDR3 amino acids: CASSFGLAYEQYF. CDR3 nucleotides: TGTGCCAGCAGTTTTGGCCTGGCTTACGAGCAGTACTTC.

Of note for this clone: In the same sample, other DNA sequences code for this CDR3. V gene TRBV19 combines with J gene TRBJ1-1, with D uncertain. Germline V gene data show CDR1 as LNHDA and CDR2 as SQIVND (reference sequence). CDR3 length: 16 amino acids. V lost 6 bases, J lost 1 base, and 18 bases lay in between. CDR3 loop: CASRGYLPSGNTEAFF. The CDR3 nucleotides are TGTGCCAGTAGGGGTTACCTCCCTAGCGGGAACACTGAAGCTTTCTTT.

This rearrangement joins TRBV7-9 to TRBJ2-1, with D possibly being TRBD1 (5 bases). The CDR3 contains 14 residues. Germline CDR1 SEHNR, CDR2 FQNEAQ (reference sequence). V was clipped by 10 bases and J by 8 bases, with 21 bases between them. The CDR3 sequence is CATENPTGVDEQFF. Written as DNA, the CDR3 is TGTGCCACCGAAAACCCAACAGGTGTGGATGAGCAGTTCTTC.

V and J are TRBV29-1 and TRBJ1-3; D might be TRBD1 (6 bases). This CDR3 is 15 amino acids long. Germline V lookup: CDR1 SQVTM, CDR2 ANQGSEA. V was clipped by 0 bases and J by 11 bases, with 20 bases between them. The CDR3 is CSVEDPSTGRRPIYF. The CDR3 DNA follows: TGCAGCGTTGAAGACCCCTCGACAGGCCGAAGACCCATATATTTT.

The chain links TRBV10-2 to TRBJ2-2, with TRBD2 matching over 7 bases. The CDR3 is 12 amino acids. V dropped 7 bases and J dropped 6; count of bases not matched to a gene: 2. The germline V gene encodes CDR1 WSHSY and CDR2 SAAADI. In DNA, the CDR3 is TGCGCCAGCAACCGGGGGGCCGGGGAGCTGTTTTTT. Encoded protein: CASNRGAGELFF.

This clone was observed a single time. An end of the junction differs from the germline gene, which may be a read error. This same CDR3 is encoded by further DNA sequences in the sample. The chain couples TRBV5-5 to TRBJ2-3; unclear D gene. Germline V gives CDR1 SGHKS, CDR2 YYEKEE (reference sequence). The CDR3 is 14 amino acids. The CDR3 protein is CASSLTLYLDTQYF. The CDR3 nucleotides read TGCGCCAGCAGCCTAACTCTTTATTTAGATACGCAGTATTTT.

The chain is built from TRBV9 and TRBJ2-1, with no clear D. The CDR3 runs 11 residues. Looked up from germline, CDR1 is SGDLS and CDR2 is YYNGEE. The ends were cut back, 3 bases at V and 8 bases at J, with 6 bases in the middle. The CDR3 nucleotides are TGTGCCAGCAGCGGAGCCTATGAGCAGTTCTTC. Amino acids: CASSGAYEQFF. Using reference TRBV9 and TRBJ2-1 for the parts outside the CDR3, the full variable domain is DSGVTQTPKHLITATGQRVTLRCSPRSGDLSVYWYQQSLDQGLQFLIQYYNGEERAKGNILERFSAQQFPDLHSELNLSSLELGDSALYFCASSGAYEQFFGPGTRLTVL.

The rearrangement joins TRBV19 to TRBJ2-1, with D maybe TRBD1 (5 bases). Germline CDR1 is LNHDA and CDR2 is SQIVND (reference sequence). CDR3 length: 13 residues. Trimming removed 7 bases at V and 7 bases at J, with 14 bases between. Here the CDR3 DNA reads TGTGCCAGTAACCTTGGACACGGGAATGAGCAGTTCTTC. As protein: CASNLGHGNEQFF.

The rearrangement links TRBV5-1 to TRBJ1-1; D unclear. This CDR3 is 15 amino acids long. V was cut by 1 base and J by 6 bases, with 16 bases left in between. Germline lookup yields CDR1 SGHRS and CDR2 YFSETQ. CDR3 sequence reads: CASSLKPLPPPEAFF. CDR3 sequence (DNA): TGCGCCAGCAGCTTGAAGCCCCTCCCCCCGCCTGAAGCTTTCTTT. The variable domain in full, with the rest retrieved from reference TRBV5-1 and TRBJ1-1, is KAGVTQTPRYLIKTRGQQVTLSCSPISGHRSVSWYQQTPGQGLQFLFEYFSETQRNKGNFPGRFSGRQFSNSRSEMNVSTLELGDSALYLCASSLKPLPPPEAFFGQGTRLTVV.

The chain couples TRBV11-2 to TRBJ1-1; TRBD1 agrees at 9 bases. V shed 1 base and J 3 bases; nucleotides not matched to a gene: 9. This CDR3 is 17 amino acids long. Germline V CDR1 and CDR2: SGHAT, FQNNGV. The CDR3 nucleotides read TGTGCCAGCAGCTTAGTGACAGGGGGTCGAGAAGACACTGAAGCTTTCTTT. Translation: CASSLVTGGREDTEAFF.

J is TRBJ2-1 and V is TRBV15, with unresolved D. CDR3 length: 16 residues. The V end lost 0 bases, the J end lost 0 bases, and 9 bases lay between the germline ends. Germline values: CDR1 LNHNV, CDR2 YYDKDF (reference sequence). In DNA, the CDR3 is TGTGCCACCAGCAGAGATACAAGGAGCTCCTACAATGAGCAGTTCTTC. Protein: CATSRDTRSSYNEQFF.

This clone was detected once. Here the CDR3 reads CASGASGTGETQYF. The DNA for the CDR3 is TGTGCCAGCGGGGCTAGCGGGACCGGGGAGACCCAGTACTTC. This chain connects TRBV2 to TRBJ2-5; 9 nucleotides line up with TRBD2. This CDR3 region has 14 residues. The V segment lost 8 bases and the J segment 5 bases; nucleotides outside the gene matches: 9. Germline-derived CDR1 and CDR2 are SNHLY and FYNNEI.

V and J are TRBV6-1 and TRBJ1-1; D unclear. The CDR3 is 14 residues long. V was shortened by 1 base and J by 0 bases, with 6 bases between the two germline ends. Germline V gene sequence: CDR1 MNHNS, CDR2 SASEGT. This chain's CDR3 is CASSEVAMNTEAFF. CDR3 DNA: TGTGCCAGCAGTGAAGTGGCCATGAACACTGAAGCTTTCTTT.

As for this clone: The missing conserved phenylalanine or tryptophan at the end of this CDR3 makes a read error likely. J is TRBJ2-7 and V is TRBV9; 7 nucleotides align to TRBD2. CDR3 length: 13 amino acids. Germline lookup yields CDR1 SGDLS and CDR2 YYNGEE. With 5 bases clipped from V and 0 bases from J, the junction kept 2 bases outside the gene matches. Here the CDR3 DNA reads TGTGCCAGCAGTGGGAGGGTCTCCTACGAGCAGTACTTA. This gives the protein CASSGRVSYEQYL.

The genes are TRBV7-9 and TRBJ1-1; tentative D call: TRBD1 (5 bases). V was shortened by 5 bases and J by 1 base, with 11 bases between the two germline ends. CDR3 length: 14 amino acids. The germline V gene has CDR1 SEHNR and CDR2 FQNEAQ (reference sequence). The chain's CDR3 is CASSKLTGNTEAFF. The CDR3 nucleotides read TGTGCCAGCAGCAAACTAACAGGGAACACTGAAGCTTTCTTT. Complete variable domain (other parts from reference TRBV7-9 and TRBJ1-1): DTGVSQNPRHKITKRGQNVTFRCDPISEHNRLYWYRQTLGQGPEFLTYFQNEAQLEKSRLLSDRFSAERPKGSFSTLEIQRTEQGDSAMYLCASSKLTGNTEAFFGQGTRLTVV.

The chain is built from TRBV5-1 and TRBJ2-1; D not certain. There are 12 residues in the CDR3. Trimming took off 5 bases at V and 7 bases at J, with 10 bases between the two ends. Germline CDR1 SGHRS, CDR2 YFSETQ. The CDR3 nucleotides read TGCGCCAGCAGTGCGGCAGTTAATGAGCAGTTCTTC. The encoded protein is CASSAAVNEQFF. The full variable domain, in which reference TRBV5-1 and TRBJ2-1 provide the parts outside the CDR3, is KAGVTQTPRYLIKTRGQQVTLSCSPISGHRSVSWYQQTPGQGLQFLFEYFSETQRNKGNFPGRFSGRQFSNSRSEMNVSTLELGDSALYLCASSAAVNEQFFGPGTRLTVL.

This sequence joins TRBV9 and TRBJ2-3; a possible D gene is TRBD2 (7 bases). Trimming left V 3 bases short and J 3 bases short, with 17 bases between. The CDR3 extends over 16 amino acids. The germline CDR1 and CDR2 sequences are SGDLS and YYNGEE. The CDR3, as DNA: TGTGCCAGCAGCGGCTTAGGGGGGGGGAGGACAGATACGCAGTATTTT. Translated, it gives CASSGLGGGRTDTQYF.

The CDR3 spells CASSPFITGQQFF. The CDR3 nucleotides are TGTGCCAGCAGCCCGTTTATCACAGGGCAGCAGTTCTTC. The rearrangement links TRBV6-5 to TRBJ2-1, with D possibly matching TRBD1 (6 bases). The V end lost 6 bases, the J end lost 11 bases, and 17 bases lay between the germline ends. The CDR3 length is 13 residues. Looked up from germline, CDR1 is MNHEY and CDR2 is SVGAGI.

The chain links TRBV19 to TRBJ1-1; D remains ambiguous. V was pared by 3 bases and J by 1 base, with 6 bases between. CDR3 length: 13 amino acids. Per the germline V gene, CDR1 is LNHDA and CDR2 is SQIVND (reference sequence). The DNA of the CDR3 is TGTGCCAGTAGTATCCCCCAGAACACTGAAGCTTTCTTT. Encoded protein: CASSIPQNTEAFF.

This rearrangement joins TRBV11-2 to TRBJ2-3; D ambiguous. This CDR3 is built from 15 residues. In germline, CDR1 is SGHAT, CDR2 FQNNGV. V was cut by 5 bases and J by 3 bases, with 15 bases left in between. The CDR3 sequence: CASSPHGGTTDTQYF. As DNA, the CDR3 is TGTGCCAGCAGCCCCCACGGCGGTACGACAGATACGCAGTATTTT.

V usage is TRBV5-8 and J usage is TRBJ2-3; 8 bases map to TRBD2. Germline V gene sequence: CDR1 SGHTS, CDR2 YDEGEE. V trimming: 3 bases; J trimming: 5 bases; junction bases outside the gene matches: 5. The CDR3 is made up of 14 amino acids. The CDR3 region is CASSSGLGVDTQYF. The CDR3 DNA reads as TGTGCCAGCAGCTCGGGACTAGGGGTAGATACGCAGTATTTT.

This clone was detected once. The chain links TRBV7-6 to TRBJ1-1; D is possibly TRBD1 (5 bases). V was trimmed by 5 bases and J by 4 bases, leaving 14 bases between them. CDR3 length equals 14 residues. CDR1 SGHVS and CDR2 FNYEAQ come from the germline V gene. The CDR3 loop is CASSQGHVTTEAFF. DNA of the CDR3: TGTGCCAGCAGCCAAGGACACGTGACCACTGAAGCTTTCTTT.

The chain has TRBV13 and TRBJ2-7; D perhaps matches TRBD1 (6 bases). This CDR3 has 14 amino acids. The V end was cut by 5 bases, the J end by 6 bases, with 17 bases between. Per the germline V gene, CDR1 is PRHDT and CDR2 is FYEKMQ (reference sequence). CDR3: CASSARTGFLEQYF. The CDR3 nucleotides read TGTGCCAGCAGCGCCCGAACAGGGTTCCTCGAGCAGTACTTC.

V gene TRBV18 combines with J gene TRBJ2-3; 10 nucleotides match TRBD2. This CDR3 is built from 15 residues. J gave up 2 bases and V 4 bases, and 3 bases lay outside the gene matches. Germline V CDR1 and CDR2: KGHSH, LQKENI. Here the CDR3 reads CASSLTSGDTDTQYF. CDR3 DNA: TGTGCCAGCTCACTTACTAGCGGGGACACAGATACGCAGTATTTT.

This clone was seen only once. V is TRBV9 and J is TRBJ2-1; D is perhaps TRBD1 (6 bases). This CDR3 has 15 amino acids. Trimming shortened V by 3 bases and J by 3 bases, and 13 bases separated the two germline ends. Germline values: CDR1 SGDLS, CDR2 YYNGEE. CDR3 in DNA: TGTGCCAGCAGCGCCGGGACAAGACTCTACAATGAGCAGTTCTTC. Translation: CASSAGTRLYNEQFF.

The chain carries TRBV29-1 and TRBJ2-7; unclear D gene. The V end lost 4 bases, the J end lost 0 bases, and 10 bases lay between the germline ends. CDR1 is SQVTM, CDR2 ANQGSEA, per germline. The CDR3 covers 13 residues. DNA for the CDR3: TGCAGCGTTGTAGCCTATTCCTCCTACGAGCAGTACTTC. This translates into CSVVAYSSYEQYF.

The chain employs TRBV7-9 and TRBJ2-7; D may be TRBD1 (5 bases). V was clipped by 8 bases and J by 9 bases, with 14 bases between them. The V gene's germline CDR1 is SEHNR and CDR2 FQNEAQ (reference sequence). CDR3 length: 11 residues. The CDR3 region has the DNA TGTGCCAGCGGCCAGGGCTCGTGGCAGTACTTC. Amino acids: CASGQGSWQYF. The full variable domain, with the rest looked up from reference TRBV7-9 and TRBJ2-7, is DTGVSQNPRHKITKRGQNVTFRCDPISEHNRLYWYRQTLGQGPEFLTYFQNEAQLEKSRLLSDRFSAERPKGSFSTLEIQRTEQGDSAMYLCASGQGSWQYFGPGTRLTVT.

The chain combines TRBV4-1 with TRBJ2-1, with D possibly matching TRBD2 (7 bases). V lost 1 base and J lost 4, with 23 bases in between. This CDR3 has 19 amino acids. In germline, CDR1 is MGHRA, CDR2 YSYEKL. For the CDR3, the DNA is TGCGCCAGCAGCCAAGCAGGGCTAGCGGAGGGGGGCCCTTACAATGAGCAGTTCTTC. Its protein is CASSQAGLAEGGPYNEQFF.